These T cell receptor beta chains were read from a single sample in a study of T-cell reconstitution after alpha-beta-depleted transplantation in children. Using its own MiXCR run on the PCR reads, TCRdb lists one record per CDR3 protein. The data contain roughly 500,000 distinct CDR3 sequences, around 12% of them singletons. Sequencing was performed on PBMCs from the stem cell graft donor, taken from the stem cell graft. These receptor sequences come from a human donor who donated a stem cell graft to a child with combined immunodeficiency. CDR3s include the opening cysteine and the closing phenylalanine or tryptophan. D genes are given only for firm matches. The size of a clone is reported for some rows only, either as once, few or many, or as a class for expanded clones.

>.|TRBJ2-1|many|TRBV12-3/TRBV12-4
TGTGCCAGCAGTTTTTTGGGGGATAACAATGAGCAGTTCTTC
CASSFLGDNNEQFF
>.|TRBJ1-1|few|TRBV29-1
TGCAGCGCAGCTCTCACTGAAGCTTTCTTT
CSAALTEAFF
>.|TRBJ2-2|.|TRBV4-3
TGCGCCAGCAGCCAGCCAACAAGCGTGAACACCGGGGAGCTGTTTTTT
CASSQPTSVNTGELFF
>.|TRBJ1-6|once|TRBV4-3
TGCGCCAGCAGCCCTTCCTGGACAAGGAGAAATTCACCCCTCCACTTT
CASSPSWTRRNSPLHF
>.|TRBJ2-7|many|TRBV29-1
TGCAGCGTGATCCTCGGGGACGGAGGCTACGAGCAGTACTTC
CSVILGDGGYEQYF
>.|TRBJ2-7|many|TRBV9
TGTGCCAGCAGCCCCACCAGAAGTTACGCCTACGAGCAGTACTTC
CASSPTRSYAYEQYF
>TRBD2|TRBJ2-7|.|TRBV12-3/TRBV12-4
TGTGCCAGCAGCTCAGGACTAGTCTGGTCCTCCGAGCAGTACTTC
CASSSGLVWSSEQYF
>.|TRBJ2-2|few|TRBV24-1
TGTGCCACCAGTGGGGAACGGACCACCGGGGAGCTGTTTTTT
CATSGERTTGELFF
>.|TRBJ1-2|few|TRBV20-1
TGCAGTGCCGAATTCCAGGGTCGTGACTATGGCTACACCTTC
CSAEFQGRDYGYTF
>.|TRBJ2-2|few|TRBV11-2
TGTGCCAGCAGCTCCTCTATCCCCGGGGAGCTGTTTTTT
CASSSSIPGELFF
>TRBD2|TRBJ2-7|many|TRBV7-9
TGTGCCAGCAGCTTCGGGGGGGCGTCCTACGAGCAGTACTTC
CASSFGGASYEQYF
>.|TRBJ2-1|few|TRBV4-3
TGCGCCAGCAGCCAAGAGAGGTACTCCTACAATGAGCAGTTCTTC
CASSQERYSYNEQFF
>TRBD1|TRBJ2-7|.|TRBV7-2
TGTGCCAGCAGCTCAAGCGCCGGGACAGGGAACTACGAGGAGTACTTC
CASSSSAGTGNYEEYF
>TRBD2|TRBJ2-3|.|TRBV12-3/TRBV12-4
TGTGCCAGCAGTTCCTCCACTAGCGCTAGCACAGATACGCAGTATTTT
CASSSSTSASTDTQYF
>.|TRBJ2-3|.|TRBV7-2
TGTGCCAGCAGCTTAGGGCGGGGTTGGACAGATACGCAGTATTTT
CASSLGRGWTDTQYF
>TRBD2|TRBJ2-3|many|TRBV4-3
TGCGCCAGCAGCCAGATAGCGGGAGGCCTCACAGATACGCAGTATTTT
CASSQIAGGLTDTQYF
>TRBD2|TRBJ2-3|many|TRBV6-5
TGTGCCAGCAGTTACTTCACTAGCGGGAGTTCAGATACGCAGTATTTT
CASSYFTSGSSDTQYF
>.|TRBJ2-7|many|TRBV28
TGTGCCAGCAAAACATCCTACGAGCAGTACTTC
CASKTSYEQYF
>TRBD1|TRBJ1-1|few|TRBV27
TGTGCCAGCAGTTCCTTAGGGGGCCTAGGGAACACTGAAGCTTTCTTT
CASSSLGGLGNTEAFF
>TRBD2|TRBJ2-5|few|TRBV4-3
TGCGCCAGCAGCCAAAGATATCTTTCACTAGCGGGGGGAGGGGAGACCCAGTACTTC
CASSQRYLSLAGGGETQYF
>.|TRBJ1-5|many|TRBV15
TGTGCCACCAGCAGAGAAGACCGAGTATATCAGCCCCAGCATTTT
CATSREDRVYQPQHF
>.|TRBJ2-3|.|TRBV5-1
TGCGCCAGCAGCTTGGACCAGGCTAGCACAGATACGCAGTATTTT
CASSLDQASTDTQYF
>.|TRBJ2-2|few|TRBV7-9
TGTGCCAGCAGCTTACTTCAGGGCTCCGGGGAGCTGTTTTTT
CASSLLQGSGELFF
>TRBD2|TRBJ2-3|.|TRBV9
TGTGCCAGCAGCGGTAGCGGGGGGCCTAGCACAGATACGCAGTATTTT
CASSGSGGPSTDTQYF
>TRBD1|TRBJ1-6|.|TRBV6-1
TGTGCCAGCAGTGGAGTGGGCAGGGGGCTGTCCTATAATTCACCCCTCCACTTT
CASSGVGRGLSYNSPLHF
>TRBD2|TRBJ2-3|.|TRBV7-3
TGTGCCAGCAGCTCCACCGGGACTAGCGAGTTTGATACGCAGTATTTT
CASSSTGTSEFDTQYF
>TRBD2|TRBJ2-1|.|TRBV29-1
TGCAGCGCCGAGCTAGATATAGGGACTAGCGGGAGCTACAATGAGCAGTTCTTC
CSAELDIGTSGSYNEQFF
>TRBD2|TRBJ2-3|few|TRBV6-7
TGTGCCAGCAGTTACTTTCCCCTAACTAGCGGGAGGACAGATACGCAGTATTTT
CASSYFPLTSGRTDTQYF
>TRBD1|TRBJ1-6|few|TRBV5-1
TGCGCCAGCAGCTTCACAGGGGACTCCTATAATTCACCCCTCCACTTT
CASSFTGDSYNSPLHF
>.|TRBJ1-1|few|TRBV5-1
TGCGCCAGCAGCTTGGCCGACTTCACTGAAGCTTTCTTT
CASSLADFTEAFF
>TRBD1|TRBJ2-1|.|TRBV10-3
TGTGCCATCAGTGGGGGGACAGGGGGCTACAATGAGCAGTTCTTC
CAISGGTGGYNEQFF
>TRBD2|TRBJ2-3|few|TRBV29-1
TGCAGCGTTGTGGGAAGCGGGACCACAGATACGCAGTATTTT
CSVVGSGTTDTQYF
>TRBD1|TRBJ2-2|few|TRBV11-3
TGTGCCAGCAGCTTCGAGGGGGCCTGGACCGGGGAGCTGTTTTTT
CASSFEGAWTGELFF
>TRBD1|TRBJ1-5|many|TRBV12-3/TRBV12-4
TGTGCCAGCAGTTTGGACAGGGTCAATCCTCAGCCCCAGCATTTT
CASSLDRVNPQPQHF
>.|TRBJ1-1|many|TRBV5-1
TGCGCCAGCAGCCTTACGGGGCAGGGGGAAGCTTTCTTT
CASSLTGQGEAFF
>TRBD2|TRBJ2-3|.|TRBV11-2
TGTGCCAGCAGCGGACTAGCGGGAGGGCTACGCACAGATACGCAGTATTTT
CASSGLAGGLRTDTQYF
>.|TRBJ2-7|few|TRBV5-1
TGCGCCAGCAGACCGCAGGAGGGCCGGTACGAGCAGTACTTC
CASRPQEGRYEQYF
>TRBD2|TRBJ2-1|few|TRBV7-2
TGTGCCAGCAGCCCCGAGGGGCGGGGGGGCCCAAATGAGCAGTTCTTC
CASSPEGRGGPNEQFF
>TRBD1|TRBJ2-1|.|TRBV2
TGTGCCAGTGGACAGGTTAATATGGCTGAGCAGTTCTTC
CASGQVNMAEQFF
>.|TRBJ2-1|many|TRBV5-1
TGCGCCAGCAGCGCCAGCGAAGTGATCTATGAGCAGTTCTTC
CASSASEVIYEQFF
>.|TRBJ2-7|many|TRBV20-1
TGCAGTGCTAGATCCTCTACTGCCTACGAGCAGTACTTC
CSARSSTAYEQYF
>.|TRBJ2-1|few|TRBV4-3
TGCGCCAGCAGCCAAGAGTTCGGCGGGGACTCCCTTGACAATGAGCAGTTCTTC
CASSQEFGGDSLDNEQFF
>.|TRBJ1-6|few|TRBV5-1
TGCGCCAGCAGCCGATCAGATAATTCACCCCTCCACTTT
CASSRSDNSPLHF
>.|TRBJ2-7|many|TRBV20-1
TGCAGTGCTAGAGACGGGGGATACTACGAGCAGTACTTC
CSARDGGYYEQYF
>TRBD1|TRBJ1-1|many|TRBV5-1
TGCGCCAGCAGCCTCACAGGGGTAGTCGCTGAAGCTTTCTTT
CASSLTGVVAEAFF
>TRBD1|TRBJ1-4|.|TRBV12-3/TRBV12-4
TGTGCCAGCAGTTTGGGACAGGGAGACGTCTATGAAAAACTGTTTTTT
CASSLGQGDVYEKLFF
>TRBD1|TRBJ2-7|.|TRBV27
TGTGCCAGCAGTACTCCGGGACAGGGTACCTACGAGCAGTACTTC
CASSTPGQGTYEQYF
>TRBD1|TRBJ2-1|many|TRBV20-1
TGCAGTGCTAGATTGGACAGGGGGTTGAATGAGCAGTTCTTC
CSARLDRGLNEQFF
>TRBD1|TRBJ2-1|few|TRBV19
TGTGCCAGTAGACAAGGACAGGGAGGTCCGAGGTACAATGAGCAGTTCTTC
CASRQGQGGPRYNEQFF
>TRBD2|TRBJ2-7|.|TRBV25-1
TGTGCCAGCACCGGGACTAGCTGGGGAGAGCAGTACTTC
CASTGTSWGEQYF
>.|TRBJ2-3|few|TRBV12-3/TRBV12-4
TGTGCCAGCAGTCTTAGGCCCTCTGATACGCAGTATTTT
CASSLRPSDTQYF
>.|TRBJ2-5|few|TRBV28
TGTGCCATCGGGACTGACCTTGGGACCCAGTACTTC
CAIGTDLGTQYF
>.|TRBJ2-5|.|TRBV9
TGTGCCAGCAGCGTAACGGTCCGAGAGACCCAGTACTTC
CASSVTVRETQYF